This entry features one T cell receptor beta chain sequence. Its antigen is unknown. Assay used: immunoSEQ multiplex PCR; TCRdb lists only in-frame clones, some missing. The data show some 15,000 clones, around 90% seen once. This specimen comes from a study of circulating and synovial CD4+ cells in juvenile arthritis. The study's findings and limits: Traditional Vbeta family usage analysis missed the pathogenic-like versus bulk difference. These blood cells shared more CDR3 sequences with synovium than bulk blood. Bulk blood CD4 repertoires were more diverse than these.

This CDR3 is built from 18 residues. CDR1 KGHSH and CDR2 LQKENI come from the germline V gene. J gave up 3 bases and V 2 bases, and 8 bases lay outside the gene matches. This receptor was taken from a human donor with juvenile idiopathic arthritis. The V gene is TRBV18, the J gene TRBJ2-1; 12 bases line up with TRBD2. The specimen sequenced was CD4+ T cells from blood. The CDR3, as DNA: TGTGCCAGCTCACCAGTGACTAGCGGGAGTGTTGGCTACAATGAGCAGTTCTTC. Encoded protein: CASSPVTSGSVGYNEQFF.